Detailed here is one T cell receptor (beta chain). Its antigen specificity is not known. No base-level quality is on record; no much larger clone is a single base apart. TCRbeta CDR3 regions were amplified from genomic DNA by means of the immunoSEQ Assay, a bias-controlled multiplex PCR. The authors' pipeline ran thus. The number of nucleated cells in each sample was estimated by amplification of reference gene primers within the assay. Sequence reads were collapsed and filtered to measure the absolute abundance of every unique TCRbeta CDR3 rearrangement. For each sample, productive Simpson clonality was calculated as the square root of Simpson's diversity index across productive rearrangements. In TCRdb, the immuneACCESS table is reduced to in-frame sequences with V and J assigned. These tables do not hold every clone; where another copy was compared, an unresolved V gene accounts for under half, and the others remain unexplained. V and J calls and clone size are copied from that table; D and trimming were computed from the DNA. The sample table records 120,000 to 150,000 clones; about 80% of these occur just once. The top ten constitute roughly 7.3% of the sample.

The CDR3 runs 13 amino acids, cysteine and phenylalanine included. Here the CDR3 DNA is all that survives: 39 bases in frame from base 1. CDR1 is given as SGHAT and CDR2 as FQNNGV, both from the germline V gene. V drops 5 bases and J drops 8 bases, leaving 12 bases in between. Whole blood was collected in K2EDTA tubes by collaborating institutions according to the institutions' own protocols. For TCRbeta analysis, collaborators shipped samples in one of three forms: frozen whole blood, isolated PBMCs, or DNA extracted from either of those sample types. This record comes from a study of blood T cell repertoires in COVID-19 (dated by TCRdb to 2018 to 2021). Regarding the complete study: The collaborator samples originated in the United States, Italy and Spain and spanned the acute and convalescent phases of COVID-19. Samples were obtained from the ongoing ImmuneRACE study (first 160 participants) and from roughly 1,300 subjects provided by 6 global collaborators. The prospective study material was composed of cDNA or gDNA derived from T cells, B-cell-depleted T cells, or PBMCs. Where HLA class I and class II types were available, the types were taken from metadata supplied by the sample provider, not from assay-based typing. The repertoires were made available in a free public database intended to serve as a resource for research on the immune response to SARS-CoV-2. Deeply sampled blood TCRbeta repertoires from subjects exposed to, actively infected with, or recovered from COVID-19 were included in the dataset. The sample metadata nearly always contained a de-identified subject ID, COVID-19 status, age in years and sex.

The study at large found these results: The quantity of clinical and demographic metadata differed by source and by participant and was supplied without curation.

Specimen: peripheral blood. This sequence was found in a human donor in a cohort sampled during active COVID-19. The chain is assembled from TRBV11-2 and TRBJ2-2, with the D gene too uncertain to name. CDR3 loop: CASSPGSYGELFF. The DNA sequence is given as TGTGCCAGCAGCCCCGGGTCCTATGGGGAGCTGTTTTTT.